These 10 T cell receptor beta chains came from one sample sequenced in a study of T cell changes during pregnancy in multiple sclerosis. Produced via immunoSEQ multiplex PCR; TCRdb's table is partial and in-frame only. The sample holds tens of thousands of clones; 91% are singletons and the top ten take 0.6% to 0.8%. The starting material was peripheral blood, obtained in the third trimester of pregnancy. The receptors were gathered from a female donor in good health, enrolled as a control in a pregnancy study.

The chain links TRBV18 to TRBJ1-1; unclear D gene. Germline V gives CDR1 KGHSH, CDR2 LQKENI. The CDR3 is 17 amino acids. V was trimmed by 0 bases and J by 1 base, leaving 15 bases between them. The CDR3 reads CASSPPGMVAGNTEAFF. The CDR3 nucleotides read TGTGCCAGCTCACCACCCGGAATGGTCGCAGGGAACACTGAAGCTTTCTTT. Looking up the rest from reference TRBV18 and TRBJ1-1 gives the full variable domain: NAGVMQNPRHLVRRRGQEARLRCSPMKGHSHVYWYRQLPEEGLKFMVYLQKENIIDESGMPKERFSAEFPKEGPSILRIQQVVRGDSAAYFCASSPPGMVAGNTEAFFGQGTRLTVV.

The V gene is TRBV4-1, the J gene TRBJ2-5; 13 bases agree with TRBD2. The CDR3 covers 15 residues. Losses at the gene ends were 2 bases for V and 4 bases for J; bases not matched to a gene: 1. The germline V gene has CDR1 MGHRA and CDR2 YSYEKL. The CDR3 is CASSQRLAGGETQYF. The DNA for the CDR3 is TGCGCCAGCAGCCAAAGACTAGCGGGGGGAGAGACCCAGTACTTC.

This sequence joins TRBV6-1 and TRBJ1-2; no clear D. The CDR3 totals 11 residues. Trimming removed 4 bases from V and 8 bases from J, with 8 bases in between. Germline V gene lookup returns CDR1 MNHNS and CDR2 SASEGT. CDR3 region: CASSGAGGYTF. The DNA for the CDR3 is TGTGCCAGCAGTGGTGCGGGAGGCTACACCTTC.

This clone was counted once. The chain couples TRBV7-2 to TRBJ2-5, with D maybe TRBD2 (5 bases). The germline V gene has CDR1 SGHTA and CDR2 FQGNSA. This CDR3 spans 15 amino acids. V lost 4 bases and J lost 5, with 17 bases in between. The CDR3 DNA reads TGTGCCAGCAGCTATAGCTTTACTAGAGGGGAGACCCAGTACTTC. Its translation is CASSYSFTRGETQYF.

This chain's CDR3 is CASSRDSTGELFF. The CDR3 nucleotides read TGTGCCAGCAGTAGAGACAGCACCGGGGAGCTGTTTTTT. The gene calls are TRBV6-5 and TRBJ2-2; TRBD1 is a possible D gene (5 bases). Germline V gene data show CDR1 as MNHEY and CDR2 as SVGAGI. This CDR3 comprises 13 residues. V was pared by 5 bases and J by 4 bases, with 8 bases between.

The rearrangement joins TRBV29-1 to TRBJ2-5, with D perhaps matching TRBD1 (5 bases). Deletions cut 4 bases from V and 1 base from J, with 7 bases between. Germline V gene data show CDR1 as SQVTM and CDR2 as ANQGSEA. CDR3 length equals 12 residues. The CDR3 reads CSVGRGQETQYF. The CDR3 DNA follows: TGCAGCGTTGGAAGGGGCCAAGAGACCCAGTACTTC.

This chain links TRBV19 with TRBJ2-1; 9 nucleotides match TRBD2. Germline CDR1 is LNHDA and CDR2 is SQIVND (reference sequence). The CDR3 has 15 amino acids. V was pared by 0 bases and J by 8 bases, with 5 bases of the junction left unmatched. CDR3 amino acids: CASSIEAGGFDEQFF. The CDR3 nucleotides are TGTGCCAGTAGTATAGAAGCGGGAGGTTTCGATGAGCAGTTCTTC.

In DNA form, the CDR3 reads TGTGCCAGCAGCTTAGGGGGCGGGGGCAAATACGAGCAGTACTTC. Protein product: CASSLGGGGKYEQYF. The V gene is TRBV7-2, the J gene TRBJ2-7, with TRBD2 as a possible D gene (7 bases). Trimming pared 1 base from V and 4 bases from J, leaving 14 bases between. The CDR3 runs 15 residues. The germline gives CDR1 SGHTA, CDR2 FQGNSA.

The rearrangement uses TRBV28 and TRBJ1-5; 7 nucleotides agree with TRBD1. Germline V gene data show CDR1 as MDHEN and CDR2 as SYDVKM. The V and J ends lost 3 bases and 4 bases, in that order; junction bases with no gene match: 6. This CDR3 spans 15 amino acids. CDR3 DNA: TGTGCCAGCAGTTTCACAGGGGCGCGAAATCAGCCCCAGCATTTT. Translation gives CASSFTGARNQPQHF.

This chain uses TRBV19 with TRBJ2-3; D remains ambiguous. The CDR3 covers 11 residues. V was clipped by 6 bases and J by 5 bases, with 6 bases between them. Germline V gives CDR1 LNHDA, CDR2 SQIVND (reference sequence). In DNA, the CDR3 is TGTGCCAGTAGATCGGGAGATACGCAGTATTTT. This sequence encodes CASRSGDTQYF.